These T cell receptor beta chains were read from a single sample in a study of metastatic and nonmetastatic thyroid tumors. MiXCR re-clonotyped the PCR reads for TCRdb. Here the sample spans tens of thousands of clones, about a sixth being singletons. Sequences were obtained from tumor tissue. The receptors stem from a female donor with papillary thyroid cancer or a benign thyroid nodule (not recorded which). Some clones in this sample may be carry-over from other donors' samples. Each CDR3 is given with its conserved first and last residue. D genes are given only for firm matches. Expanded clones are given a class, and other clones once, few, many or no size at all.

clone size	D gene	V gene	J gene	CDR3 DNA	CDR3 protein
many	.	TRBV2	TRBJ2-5	TGTGCCAGTAATACCCCCCCGGAAACCCAGTACTTC	CASNTPPETQYF
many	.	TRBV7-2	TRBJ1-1	TGTGCCAGCAGCCGGGGGGGCTACACTGAAGCTTTCTTT	CASSRGGYTEAFF
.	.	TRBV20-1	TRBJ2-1	TGCAGTGCTAGATGGGGGCCCTCGTGGAATGAGCAGTTCTTC	CSARWGPSWNEQFF
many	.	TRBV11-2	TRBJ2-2	TGTGCCAGCAGCTTAGTCCCCCCCTCGTCTGCCGGGGAGCTGTTTTTT	CASSLVPPSSAGELFF
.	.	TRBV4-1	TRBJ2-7	TGCGCCAGCAGCCAAGAACAGACCCTCGAGCAGTACTTC	CASSQEQTLEQYF
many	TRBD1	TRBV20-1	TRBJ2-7	TGCAGTGCGAGACAGGGTGGCCCATCCTACGAGCAGTACTTC	CSARQGGPSYEQYF
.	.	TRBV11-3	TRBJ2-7	TGTGCCAGCATCTTAGAGGGGAGCTCCTACGAGCAGTACTTC	CASILEGSSYEQYF
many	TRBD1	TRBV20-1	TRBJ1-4	TGCAGTGCTACCCTGAGGACAGGCGGTAATGAAAAACTGTTTTTT	CSATLRTGGNEKLFF
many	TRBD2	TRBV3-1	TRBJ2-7	TGTGCCAGCAGCCCCATGGGGGGACTAGCGGGAGAAGAGCAGTACTTC	CASSPMGGLAGEEQYF
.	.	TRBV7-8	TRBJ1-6	TGTGCCAGCAGCCTCGGACAGAGCTCCTATAATTCACCCCTCCACTTT	CASSLGQSSYNSPLHF